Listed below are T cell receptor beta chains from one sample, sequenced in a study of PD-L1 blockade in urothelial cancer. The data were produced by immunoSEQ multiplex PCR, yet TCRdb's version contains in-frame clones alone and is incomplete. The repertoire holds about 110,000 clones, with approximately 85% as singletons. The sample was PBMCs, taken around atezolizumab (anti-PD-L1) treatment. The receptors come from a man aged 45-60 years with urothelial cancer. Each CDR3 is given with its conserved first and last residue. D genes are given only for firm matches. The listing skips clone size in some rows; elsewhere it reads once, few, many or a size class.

TGTGCCAGCTCACCACGACAGGAAGAGACCCAGTACTTC,CASSPRQEETQYF,TRBJ2-5,TRBV18,.,.
TGTGCCAGCAGCGCCTTATTGCGGAACACTGAAGCTTTCTTT,CASSALLRNTEAFF,TRBJ1-1,TRBV7-8,.,.
TGTGCCAGTAGTATAGCAGGTCGCAACCTGAATCAGCCCCAGCATTTT,CASSIAGRNLNQPQHF,TRBJ1-5,TRBV19,.,.
TGTGCCAGCAGGAGGGACAGATGGGGCGGGGAGCTGTTTTTT,CASRRDRWGGELFF,TRBJ2-2,TRBV27,TRBD1,.
TGTGCCAGCAGCAAACAGGGTATGGTTCCAGATACGCAGTATTTT,CASSKQGMVPDTQYF,TRBJ2-3,TRBV7-2,.,.
TGTGCCAGCAGTGGGCCGCTTTCTGGAAACACCATATATTTT,CASSGPLSGNTIYF,TRBJ1-3,TRBV2,.,.
TGTGCCAGCAGCGTAGGAATGTCGTTCAGGGAGACCCAGTACTTC,CASSVGMSFRETQYF,TRBJ2-5,TRBV9,.,.
TGCGCCAGCAGCTTGGGGGGACAGGGGAACACTGAAGCTTTCTTT,CASSLGGQGNTEAFF,TRBJ1-1,TRBV5-1,TRBD1,.
TGTGCCAGCAGTGATCTCGGGAGGGCCGCCCATGAGCAGTTCTTC,CASSDLGRAAHEQFF,TRBJ2-1,TRBV2,TRBD2,few
TGTGCCAGCAGTCCCTGTTGGGGGCGGGAGGGTCTGGGTCCGCAGTATTTT,CASSPCWGREGLGPQYF,TRBJ2-3,TRBV6-7,TRBD2,.
TGTGCCAGCAGTGCAGGAACCTATGGCTACACCTTC,CASSAGTYGYTF,TRBJ1-2,TRBV6-5,.,few
TGTGCCAGCAGGGGGACAGGGTGGGCGTACGAGCAGTACTTC,CASRGTGWAYEQYF,TRBJ2-7,TRBV28,TRBD1,few
TGTGCCAGCAGCTTAGTTGCCTACGGCACAGATACGCAGTATTTT,CASSLVAYGTDTQYF,TRBJ2-3,TRBV11-3,.,.
TGCGCCAGCAGCTGGGATCCTAGCGGGATGAACACCGGGGAGCTGTTTTTT,CASSWDPSGMNTGELFF,TRBJ2-2,TRBV5-1,TRBD2,.
TGCGCCAGCAGCCTCGGACAGGGAACGTATGGCTACACCTTC,CASSLGQGTYGYTF,TRBJ1-2,TRBV5-1,TRBD1,once
TGTGCCAGCAGCGTAGAGTCGGGGAACTATGGCTACACCTTC,CASSVESGNYGYTF,TRBJ1-2,TRBV9,.,few
TGTGCCAGCACCTCCATACCCGAGCGGAGAGCGGGCAATGAGCAGTTCTTC,CASTSIPERRAGNEQFF,TRBJ2-1,TRBV27,.,.
TGTGCCATCAGTGAGTCCGGACTAGTCGGCACGAGAAATGAGCAGTTCTTC,CAISESGLVGTRNEQFF,TRBJ2-1,TRBV10-3,TRBD2,.
TGTGTATGGAGGGAATCCTATAATTCACCCCTCCACTTT,CVWRESYNSPLHF,TRBJ1-6,TRBV21-1,.,.
TGTGCCAGCAGCTTAGCTAGCGGGAGCACAGATACGCAGTATTTT,CASSLASGSTDTQYF,TRBJ2-3,TRBV7-9,TRBD2,once
TGTGCCAGCAGCTTAGGGGACTCTAATGAAAAACTGTTTTTT,CASSLGDSNEKLFF,TRBJ1-4,TRBV7-8,.,.
TGTGCCAGCAGTGATACCGGGACAGATAATTCACCCCTCCACTTT,CASSDTGTDNSPLHF,TRBJ1-6,TRBV6-1,TRBD1,few
TGTGCCTGGAGTGTAACCCGAACTAGCGGAAGCCAAGAGACCCAGTACTTC,CAWSVTRTSGSQETQYF,TRBJ2-5,TRBV30,TRBD2,.
TGCAGTGCCTTCCTTCTCCGGGACATTTTC,CSAFLLRDIF,TRBJ1-2,TRBV20-1,.,.
TGCGCCAGCAGTGAGATTGGGGGGACCGGGGAGCTGTTTTTT,CASSEIGGTGELFF,TRBJ2-2,TRBV10-1,.,.
TGTGCCAGCAGCTTAGTGCAGGGGGTGGACTCCTACGAGCAGTACTTC,CASSLVQGVDSYEQYF,TRBJ2-7,TRBV13,TRBD1,.
TGTGCCAGCACGAAAGGGACAGGGATCCAGCCCCAGCATTTT,CASTKGTGIQPQHF,TRBJ1-5,TRBV28,TRBD1,.
TGTGCCAGCGGCCGGCTAGCGGGCTTCCCATTCTTC,CASGRLAGFPFF,TRBJ2-1,TRBV11-2,TRBD2,.
TGTGCCTGGAGGGGGGCTACCGAGCAGTACTTC,CAWRGATEQYF,TRBJ2-7,TRBV30,.,.
TGTGCCACCAGCAGAGGACTAGCGGGAGTTAGCGAGCAGTACTTC,CATSRGLAGVSEQYF,TRBJ2-7,TRBV15,TRBD2,.
TGTGCCAGCAGCCGCGGACAGGGTGCCGTCCTCTACGAGCAGTACTTC,CASSRGQGAVLYEQYF,TRBJ2-7,TRBV7-9,TRBD1,.
TGTGCCAGTAGTTCCCGGGGATCCAATCAGCCCCAGCATTTT,CASSSRGSNQPQHF,TRBJ1-5,TRBV19,.,.
TGTGCCAGCAGACGCACCGGGACAGGGAATGAAAAACTGTTTTTT,CASRRTGTGNEKLFF,TRBJ1-4,TRBV6-5,TRBD1,once
TGTGCCAGCAGCCCCAACCTAGCGGGTGGGGGCTACGAGCAGTACTTC,CASSPNLAGGGYEQYF,TRBJ2-7,TRBV13,TRBD2,.
TGTGCCAGCATCTCTAGCGAGACCCAGTACTTC,CASISSETQYF,TRBJ2-5,TRBV6-6,.,.
TGTGCCAGCAGCTGGGGGGGCAGGGTGGACTCACCCCTCCACTTT,CASSWGGRVDSPLHF,TRBJ1-6,TRBV28,.,.